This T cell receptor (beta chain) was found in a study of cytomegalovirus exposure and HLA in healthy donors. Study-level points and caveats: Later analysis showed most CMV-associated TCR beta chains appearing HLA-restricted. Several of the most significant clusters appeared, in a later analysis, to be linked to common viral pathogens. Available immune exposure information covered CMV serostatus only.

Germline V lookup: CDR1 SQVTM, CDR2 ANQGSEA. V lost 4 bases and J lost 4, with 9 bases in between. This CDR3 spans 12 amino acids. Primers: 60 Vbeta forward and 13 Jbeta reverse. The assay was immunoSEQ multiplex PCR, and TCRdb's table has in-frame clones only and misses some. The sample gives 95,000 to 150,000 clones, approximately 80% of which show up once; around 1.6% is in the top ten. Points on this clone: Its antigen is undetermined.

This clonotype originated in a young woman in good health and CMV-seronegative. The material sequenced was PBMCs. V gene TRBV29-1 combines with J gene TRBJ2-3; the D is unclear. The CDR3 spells CSVVHRSDTQYF. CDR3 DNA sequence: TGCAGCGTTGTCCATAGATCAGATACGCAGTATTTT.